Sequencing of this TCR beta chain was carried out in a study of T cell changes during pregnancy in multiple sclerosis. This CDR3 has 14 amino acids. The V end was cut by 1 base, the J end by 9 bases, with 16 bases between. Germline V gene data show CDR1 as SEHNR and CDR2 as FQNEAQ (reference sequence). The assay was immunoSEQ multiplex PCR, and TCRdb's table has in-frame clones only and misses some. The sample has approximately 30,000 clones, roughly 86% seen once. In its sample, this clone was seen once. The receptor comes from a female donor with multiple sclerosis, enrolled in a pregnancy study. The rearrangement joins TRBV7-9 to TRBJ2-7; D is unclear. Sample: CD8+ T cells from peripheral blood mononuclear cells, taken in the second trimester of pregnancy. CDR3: CASSLDSFILPQYF. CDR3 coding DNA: TGTGCCAGCAGCTTAGACTCCTTTATACTACCGCAGTACTTC.